These 28 T cell receptor beta chains originate from one sample sequenced in a study of blood T cell repertoires in COVID-19. Some clones are missing from TCRdb's copy, which holds only in-frame ones; the method was immunoSEQ multiplex PCR. The table shows some 320,000 clones, with around nine tenths occurring only once. The sample comprised PBMCs or T cells enriched from blood (not recorded which). These receptors were collected from a woman aged 45-59 years who had been exposed to COVID-19.

This clone was seen a few times. The rearrangement links TRBV11-2 to TRBJ2-1; 11 bases are a match to TRBD2. V lost 3 bases to trimming and J lost 5 bases; unmatched junction nucleotides: 12. The CDR3 runs to 18 residues. Germline V lookup: CDR1 SGHAT, CDR2 FQNNGV. CDR3 in amino acids: CASSFTSGGAITNNEQFF. The CDR3, as DNA: TGTGCCAGCAGCTTTACTAGCGGGGGAGCCATTACGAACAATGAGCAGTTCTTC. The complete variable domain, with remaining parts taken from reference TRBV11-2 and TRBJ2-1, reads EAGVAQSPRYKIIEKRQSVAFWCNPISGHATLYWYQQILGQGPKLLIQFQNNGVVDDSQLPKDRFSAERLKGVDSTLKIQPAKLEDSAVYLCASSFTSGGAITNNEQFFGPGTRLTVL.

V and J are TRBV11-2 and TRBJ2-2; 12 positions match TRBD2. Germline trimming cut 6 bases from V and 5 bases from J; bases unmatched to any gene: 7. CDR1 SGHAT and CDR2 FQNNGV come from the germline V gene. The CDR3 length is 16 residues. CDR3 coding DNA: TGTGCCAGCAGTATACTAGCGGGGGGCCTTACCGGGGAGCTGTTTTTT. Its translation is CASSILAGGLTGELFF.

This clone was seen only once. The J gene is TRBJ2-3, the V gene TRBV4-1, with 7 bases identical to TRBD2. Trimming removed 0 bases from V and 2 bases from J; junction bases left unmatched: 8. This CDR3 has 17 amino acids. The germline gives CDR1 MGHRA, CDR2 YSYEKL. CDR3 region: CASSQDGGETITDTQYF. The DNA of the CDR3 is TGCGCCAGCAGCCAAGATGGGGGGGAAACTATCACAGATACGCAGTATTTT.

In this sample, this clone turned up once. V and J are TRBV28 and TRBJ1-2, with 8 bases that match TRBD1. The CDR3 loop spans 15 amino acids. The V segment lost 6 bases and the J segment 0 bases; nucleotides outside the gene matches: 6. CDR1 and CDR2 from the germline V gene are MDHEN and SYDVKM. CDR3 residues: CASSWDRFSNYGYTF. CDR3 bases: TGTGCCAGCAGCTGGGACAGGTTTTCTAACTATGGCTACACCTTC.

This rearrangement joins TRBV4-1 to TRBJ2-7; no clear D. The V gene's germline CDR1 is MGHRA and CDR2 YSYEKL. The CDR3 contains 15 residues. The V end lost 2 bases, the J end lost 2 bases, and 13 bases lay between the germline ends. In DNA form, the CDR3 reads TGCGCCAGCAGCCAAAATAGTGGGCCCGCCTACGAGCAGTACTTC. It specifies CASSQNSGPAYEQYF.

The genes are TRBV19 and TRBJ1-5; weak D call: TRBD1 (6 bases). Germline loops: CDR1 LNHDA, CDR2 SQIVND (reference sequence). With 6 bases removed from V and 5 bases from J, the gap between germline ends came to 8 bases. The CDR3 loop spans 12 amino acids. The CDR3 DNA is TGTGCCAGTAGGGGACAAGATCAGCCCCAGCATTTT. Translating it yields CASRGQDQPQHF.

The chain employs TRBV6-5 and TRBJ2-7; weak D call: TRBD2 (5 bases). The ends were cut back, 6 bases at V and 6 bases at J, with 18 bases in the middle. This CDR3 is 14 amino acids long. CDR1 and CDR2 (germline): MNHEY, SVGAGI. The CDR3 bases are TGTGCCAGCAGAATCGGGTCAGGAGGCGCCGAGCAGTACTTC. Protein product: CASRIGSGGAEQYF.

The chain is built from TRBV25-1 and TRBJ1-1; 10 nucleotides match TRBD1. V trimming: 3 bases; J trimming: 6 bases; junction bases outside the gene matches: 4. This CDR3 has 14 amino acids. Looked up from germline, CDR1 is MGHDK and CDR2 is SYGVNS. The CDR3 here is CASSDRDRGAEAFF. CDR3 coding DNA: TGTGCCAGCAGTGACCGGGACAGGGGAGCTGAAGCTTTCTTT.

This sequence joins TRBV21-1 and TRBJ1-1; the D call TRBD1 from the table was never checked on the DNA. TRBV21-1 constitutes a pseudogene. CDR3 length: 14 residues. CDR3 sequence (DNA): TGTGCCAGCACCCACAGGGGTTTGCACACTGAAGCTTTCTTT. Translating it yields CASTHRGLHTEAFF.

CDR3 protein: CASSLGTRDRVGGQYF. The DNA of the CDR3 is TGTGCCAGCAGCTTAGGGACTAGGGACAGGGTTGGAGGCCAGTACTTC. V and J are TRBV7-9 and TRBJ2-5, with 9 bases lining up with TRBD1. Trimming took 1 base from V and 10 from J; bases not matched to a gene: 13. The CDR3 consists of 16 residues. In germline, CDR1 is SEHNR, CDR2 FQNEAQ (reference sequence).

The chain is built from TRBV10-3 and TRBJ1-1; D might be TRBD1 (6 bases). With 0 bases removed from V and 5 bases from J, the gap between germline ends came to 13 bases. There are 15 residues in the CDR3. Germline CDR1 ENHRY, CDR2 SYGVKD. The CDR3 nucleotides are TGTGCCATCAGTGAGTCGGGGGGGCTGAGAACTGAAGCTTTCTTT. Its protein product is CAISESGGLRTEAFF.

The J gene is TRBJ2-2, the V gene TRBV11-3; 10 bases agree with TRBD1. This CDR3 has 15 residues. Germline values: CDR1 SGHNT, CDR2 YENEEA. Trimming at V came to 4 bases and at J to 4 bases, leaving 3 bases not matched to a gene. The DNA of the CDR3 is TGTGCCAGCAGCTCCGGACAGGGGGGCACCGGGGAGCTGTTTTTT. Translated, it gives CASSSGQGGTGELFF.

The rearrangement joins TRBV5-4 to TRBJ2-1; 7 bases agree with TRBD1. V lost 6 bases, J lost 1 base, and 7 bases stayed unmatched. Per germline, CDR1 SGHNT and CDR2 YYREEE (reference sequence). The length of the CDR3 is 15 residues. CDR3 in amino acids: CASIPGQASYNEQFF. The CDR3 DNA follows: TGTGCCAGCATCCCTGGACAGGCATCCTACAATGAGCAGTTCTTC.

The rearrangement uses TRBV19 and TRBJ1-6; D is unclear. Trimming removed 3 bases from V and 6 bases from J, with 12 bases in between. The CDR3 runs to 15 residues. Germline lookup yields CDR1 LNHDA and CDR2 SQIVND (reference sequence). This CDR3 reads CASSIAGFINSPLHF. CDR3 DNA sequence: TGTGCCAGTAGTATCGCGGGATTTATTAATTCACCCCTCCACTTT.

V is TRBV21-1 and J is TRBJ2-1; no check of the table's D call, TRBD2, against the DNA was made. TRBV21-1 is a recognized pseudogene. The CDR3 sequence is 15 residues long. DNA for the CDR3: TGTGCCAGCAGCAAAGTCCCGAGCTCCTACAATGAGCAGTTCTTC. It codes for CASSKVPSSYNEQFF.

The chain joins TRBV5-5 to TRBJ1-5; possibly TRBD1 for D (6 bases). V lost 0 bases and J 3 bases, leaving 7 bases between the germline ends. CDR1 is SGHKS, CDR2 YYEKEE, per germline (reference sequence). CDR3 length: 14 amino acids. The CDR3 coding sequence is TGTGCCAGCAGCTTGGGGACAGTCAATCAGCCCCAGCATTTT. It codes for CASSLGTVNQPQHF.

This chain uses TRBV7-9 with TRBJ1-4, with D possibly matching TRBD1 (5 bases). The CDR3 has 17 residues. Germline values: CDR1 SEHNR, CDR2 FQNEAQ (reference sequence). V was shortened by 4 bases and J by 5 bases, with 20 bases between the two germline ends. CDR3 sequence reads: CASSSPETGVLNEKLFF. The DNA for the CDR3 is TGTGCCAGCAGCTCCCCGGAGACGGGGGTATTGAATGAAAAACTGTTTTTT.

V is TRBV6-5 and J is TRBJ2-5; D possibly corresponds to TRBD2 (5 bases). Germline CDR1 reads MNHEY; CDR2 reads SVGAGI. The CDR3 covers 14 residues. Trimming left V 7 bases short and J 4 bases short, with 16 bases between. The CDR3 bases are TGTGCCAGCATCGCCCGGGAAGGAAGAGAGACCCAGTACTTC. Translating it yields CASIAREGRETQYF.

V is TRBV5-5 and J is TRBJ2-1, with 9 nucleotides matching TRBD2. Germline loops: CDR1 SGHKS, CDR2 YYEKEE (reference sequence). The CDR3 covers 17 residues. J lost 9 bases, V lost 1 base, and 14 bases had no gene match. The DNA of the CDR3 is TGTGCCAGCAGCTTGTCTTATGTGGCGGGGGGGCTCGGTGAGCAGTTCTTC. Translation: CASSLSYVAGGLGEQFF.

The chain has TRBV12-3 or TRBV12-4 and TRBJ1-5; D remains unclear. There are 13 residues in the CDR3. V lost 2 bases and J 4 bases, leaving 6 bases between the germline ends. The CDR3 loop reads CASSLTRNQPQHF. The CDR3 DNA reads as TGTGCCAGCAGTTTAACCAGGAATCAGCCCCAGCATTTT.

The chain couples TRBV6-4 to TRBJ2-7; TRBD1 matches at 8 bases. CDR3 size: 13 residues. CDR1 MRHNA and CDR2 SNTAGT come from the germline V gene. The trim removed 4 bases at V and 4 bases at J, leaving 3 bases unmatched. This CDR3 is CASSGTGFYEQYF. CDR3 sequence (DNA): TGTGCCAGCAGTGGGACAGGGTTTTACGAGCAGTACTTC.

The chain has TRBV11-1 and TRBJ2-7; tentatively, D is TRBD1 (5 bases). The germline V gene has CDR1 SGHAT and CDR2 FQDESV (reference sequence). Trimming took 5 bases from V and 0 from J, leaving 14 bases between them. The CDR3 length is 15 residues. CDR3 DNA: TGTGCCAGCAGCCCCACAGGCCTAAGCTCCTACGAGCAGTACTTC. This codes for CASSPTGLSSYEQYF.

J is TRBJ1-6 and V is TRBV5-3; D not resolved. TRBV5-3 is an open reading frame whose function is uncertain. CDR3 size: 17 residues. The germline V and J ends were trimmed by 1 base and 8 bases, with 19 bases remaining between them. In DNA, the CDR3 is TGTGCCAGAAGCTTGCGGTCGCGGGCACCCTTGCATTCACCCCTCCACTTT. This translates into CARSLRSRAPLHSPLHF.

The chain is built from TRBV28 and TRBJ1-1; D gene unclear. Trimming stripped 7 bases from V and 8 bases from J, with 11 bases between. Germline V gives CDR1 MDHEN, CDR2 SYDVKM. This CDR3 is 11 amino acids long. This chain's CDR3 is CASTSGWEAFF. The CDR3 nucleotides are TGTGCCAGCACTTCAGGATGGGAAGCTTTCTTT.

J is TRBJ2-1 and V is TRBV3-1 (or the pseudogene TRBV3-2); D is undetermined. CDR3 length: 17 residues. The V end lost 1 base, the J end lost 1 base, and 14 bases lay between the germline ends. Germline CDR1 and CDR2: LGHDT and YNNKEL (reference sequence). This chain's CDR3 is CASSQGAGVGSYNEQFF. The CDR3 DNA follows: TGTGCCAGCAGCCAAGGTGCCGGAGTGGGTTCCTACAATGAGCAGTTCTTC.

The J gene is TRBJ2-1, the V gene TRBV7-6; 7 nucleotides agree with TRBD2. CDR3 size: 19 residues. Germline trimming cut 1 base from V and 6 bases from J; bases unmatched to any gene: 18. Germline assignment: CDR1 SGHVS and CDR2 FNYEAQ. CDR3 coding DNA: TGTGCCAGCAGCTTAGTTATCGGCGGGGTAAAAGGGGAGGGCAATGAGCAGTTCTTC. Amino acid sequence: CASSLVIGGVKGEGNEQFF.

The V and J genes are TRBV10-3 and TRBJ2-2, with D possibly being TRBD2 (6 bases). V lost 3 bases and J lost 1, with 15 bases in between. Germline V lookup: CDR1 ENHRY, CDR2 SYGVKD. There are 17 residues in the CDR3. CDR3 nucleotide sequence: TGTGCCATCAGTGATCCCGCCCGGGGGAAGAACACCGGGGAGCTGTTTTTT. Amino acids: CAISDPARGKNTGELFF.

The rearrangement uses TRBV25-1 and TRBJ1-2; D is possibly TRBD1 (6 bases). The CDR3 extends over 13 amino acids. V lost 9 bases and J lost 3, with 14 bases in between. CDR1 is MGHDK, CDR2 SYGVNS, per germline. The chain's CDR3 is CASRPPGDYGYTF. The CDR3 DNA reads TGTGCCAGTCGACCACCAGGGGACTATGGCTACACCTTC.